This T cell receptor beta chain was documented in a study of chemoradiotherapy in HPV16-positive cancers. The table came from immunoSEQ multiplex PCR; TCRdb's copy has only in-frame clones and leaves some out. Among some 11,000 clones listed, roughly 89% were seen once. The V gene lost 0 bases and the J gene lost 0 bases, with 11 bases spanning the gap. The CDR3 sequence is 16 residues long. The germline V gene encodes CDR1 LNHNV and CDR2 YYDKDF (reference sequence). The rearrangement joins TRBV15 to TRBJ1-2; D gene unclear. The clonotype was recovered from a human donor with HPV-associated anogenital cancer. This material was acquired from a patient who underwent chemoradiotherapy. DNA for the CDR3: TGTGCCACCAGCAGAGATAGTCGAAGCCCTAACTATGGCTACACCTTC. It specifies CATSRDSRSPNYGYTF.